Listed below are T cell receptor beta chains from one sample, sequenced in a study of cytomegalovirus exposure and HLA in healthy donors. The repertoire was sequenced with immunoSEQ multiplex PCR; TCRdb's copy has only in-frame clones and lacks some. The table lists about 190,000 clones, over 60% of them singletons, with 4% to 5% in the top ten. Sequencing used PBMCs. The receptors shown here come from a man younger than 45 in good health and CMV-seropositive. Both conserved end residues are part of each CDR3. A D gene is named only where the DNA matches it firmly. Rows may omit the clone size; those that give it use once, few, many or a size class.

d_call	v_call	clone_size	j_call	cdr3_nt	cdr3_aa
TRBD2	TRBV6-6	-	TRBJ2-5	TGTGCCAGCACGGGGGGGGTTCGGGAGACCCAGTACTTC	CASTGGVRETQYF
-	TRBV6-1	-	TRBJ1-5	TGTGCCAGCAGTGTCCAGGGGAGCAATCAGCCCCAGCATTTT	CASSVQGSNQPQHF
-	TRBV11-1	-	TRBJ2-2	TGTGCCAGCAGCCGAGGTGGAGCCCTTACCGGGGAGCTGTTTTTT	CASSRGGALTGELFF
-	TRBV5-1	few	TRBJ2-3	TGCGCCAGCAGCCCCCGGGGGGCGCGCACAGATACGCAGTATTTT	CASSPRGARTDTQYF
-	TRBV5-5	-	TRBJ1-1	TGTGCCAGCAGCCTGGCCGCCGGGAACACTGAAGCTTTCTTT	CASSLAAGNTEAFF
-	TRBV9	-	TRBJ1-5	TGTGCCAGCAGCGTAGGACATAGCAATCAGCCCCAGCATTTT	CASSVGHSNQPQHF
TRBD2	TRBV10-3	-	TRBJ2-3	TGTGCCATCAGTGAGCCCCCGGTCCCGACTAGCGGGAGGGCGGGAACAGATACGCAGTATTTT	CAISEPPVPTSGRAGTDTQYF
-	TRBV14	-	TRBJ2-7	TGTGCCAGCAGCCAAGTCGGGGTTCGGGAGCAGTACTTC	CASSQVGVREQYF
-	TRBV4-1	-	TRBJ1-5	TGCGCCAGCAGCCAAGTTTCCGGTGGAGATCAGCCCCAGCATTTT	CASSQVSGGDQPQHF
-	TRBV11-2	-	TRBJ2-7	TGTGCCAGCAGCTTAGATCGAGCCACCTCGTACTTC	CASSLDRATSYF
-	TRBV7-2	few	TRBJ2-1	TGTGCCAGCAGCCCGACACCGGGACTCGCCTCCAATGAGCAGTTCTTC	CASSPTPGLASNEQFF
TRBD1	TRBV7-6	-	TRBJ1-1	TGTGCCAGCAGCTTATACCGGGACAGTAACATGAACACTGAAGCTTTCTTT	CASSLYRDSNMNTEAFF
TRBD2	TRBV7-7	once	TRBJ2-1	TGTGCTAGCAGCTTAGGAGGCGGGAGGCACAATGAGCAGTTCTTC	CASSLGGGRHNEQFF
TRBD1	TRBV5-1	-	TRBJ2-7	TGCGCCAGCAGCTTGGCAGGGGGCAGCTACGAGCAGTACTTC	CASSLAGGSYEQYF
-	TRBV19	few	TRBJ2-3	TGTGCCAGTAGCGGCGGGGGCCTGGAGACAGATACGCAGTATTTT	CASSGGGLETDTQYF
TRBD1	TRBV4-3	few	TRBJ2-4	TGCGCCAGCAGCCCGGGACAGGGGGCCAAAAACATTCAGTACTTC	CASSPGQGAKNIQYF
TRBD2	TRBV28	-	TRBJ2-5	TGTGCCAGCAGCCTAGCGGGAGGGCCTGGAGAGACCCAGTACTTC	CASSLAGGPGETQYF
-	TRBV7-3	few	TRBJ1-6	TGTGCCAGCAGCTTACAGGGAAAGAATTCACCCCTCCACTTT	CASSLQGKNSPLHF
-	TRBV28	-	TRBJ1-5	TGTGCCAGCAGGTATACAGCTTACAATCAGCCCCAGCATTTT	CASRYTAYNQPQHF
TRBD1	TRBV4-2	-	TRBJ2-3	TGTGCCAGCAGCCAAAATCCGGGACAGAGAGTCACAGATACGCAGTATTTT	CASSQNPGQRVTDTQYF
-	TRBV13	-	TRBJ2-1	TGTGCCAGCAGCCGGGACTTAAATGAGCAGTTCTTC	CASSRDLNEQFF
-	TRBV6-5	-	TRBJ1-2	TGTGCCAGCGGCTTCTCAGGGGAAGCTGGCTACACCTTC	CASGFSGEAGYTF